The 7 T cell receptor beta chains given below trace back to one sample, sequenced in a study of T cell responses to AZD1222 COVID-19 vaccine (dated by TCRdb to the early 2020s). The protocol used for the library was the immunoSEQ multiplex PCR assay. TCRdb's version of the immuneACCESS table is confined to in-frame rearrangements and falls short of the full clone set. An unresolved V gene accounts for under half of the shortfall where checked; the remainder is of unknown origin. Across this sample there are 150,000 to 200,000 clones, with approximately 95% seen only once. The ten largest account for 3.5% to 5% of the sample. Taken with the paper, the label for time point translates to: baseline before first vaccination. Sequenced material: peripheral blood, taken on day 0 of AZD1222 vaccination. The receptors come from an adult in good health.

The J gene is TRBJ1-1, the V gene TRBV28; D is perhaps TRBD1 (6 bases). The V gene lost 6 bases and the J gene lost 3 bases, with 14 bases spanning the gap. This CDR3 has 14 residues. Germline V lookup: CDR1 MDHEN, CDR2 SYDVKM. CDR3 DNA sequence: TGTGCCAGCAGGCCGTACAGGGTGGACACTGAAGCTTTCTTT. Protein: CASRPYRVDTEAFF.

The J gene is TRBJ1-2, the V gene TRBV7-9, with 7 bases that match TRBD1. With 3 bases clipped from V and 0 bases from J, the junction kept 4 bases outside the gene matches. The CDR3 is made up of 15 amino acids. The V gene's germline CDR1 is SEHNR and CDR2 FQNEAQ (reference sequence). CDR3 sequence (DNA): TGTGCCAGCAGCTTCCGGGACAGAGCTAACTATGGCTACACCTTC. It codes for CASSFRDRANYGYTF.

The rearrangement uses TRBV27 and TRBJ2-2; the match to TRBD2 covers 11 bases. The CDR3 totals 17 residues. The V segment lost 2 bases and the J segment 5 bases; nucleotides outside the gene matches: 7. CDR1 and CDR2 from the germline V gene are MNHEY and SMNVEV (reference sequence). CDR3 sequence (DNA): TGTGCCAGCAGTTTAGGGGTAGCGGGGGGGCGAACCGGGGAGCTGTTTTTT. This translates into CASSLGVAGGRTGELFF.

V is TRBV6-2 or TRBV6-3 and J is TRBJ1-6, with TRBD1 matching over 7 bases. The CDR3 totals 17 residues. V lost 2 bases, J lost 6 bases, and 10 bases stayed unmatched. CDR1 is MNHEY, CDR2 SVGEGT, per germline. The CDR3 protein is CASSYRKPRDSNSPLHF. The CDR3 nucleotides read TGTGCCAGCAGTTACCGAAAACCCCGGGACAGTAATTCACCCCTCCACTTT.

The rearrangement uses TRBV5-1 and TRBJ2-1; D perhaps matches TRBD1 (6 bases). From germline, CDR1 is SGHRS and CDR2 YFSETQ. CDR3 size: 14 residues. With 6 bases removed from V and 7 bases from J, the gap between germline ends came to 17 bases. CDR3 amino acids: CASKVRQGSNEQFF. The CDR3 DNA sequence: TGCGCCAGCAAGGTCAGGCAGGGGTCTAATGAGCAGTTCTTC.

The rearrangement links TRBV10-3 to TRBJ1-1, with D possibly matching TRBD1 (6 bases). The CDR3 consists of 14 residues. Germline V lookup: CDR1 ENHRY, CDR2 SYGVKD. The V end lost 3 bases, the J end lost 5 bases, and 13 bases lay between the germline ends. The CDR3 spells CAISDTGRRTEAFF. In nucleotides, the CDR3 is TGTGCCATCAGTGACACAGGGCGTCGGACTGAAGCTTTCTTT.

The chain is built from TRBV18 and TRBJ2-1; no clear D. The CDR3 is 14 residues long. From germline, CDR1 is KGHSH and CDR2 LQKENI. Trimming stripped 3 bases from V and 0 bases from J, with 6 bases between. The CDR3 DNA is TGTGCCAGCTCACCCTTAGGCTCCTACAATGAGCAGTTCTTC. As protein: CASSPLGSYNEQFF. Using reference TRBV18 and TRBJ2-1 for the parts outside the CDR3, the full variable domain is NAGVMQNPRHLVRRRGQEARLRCSPMKGHSHVYWYRQLPEEGLKFMVYLQKENIIDESGMPKERFSAEFPKEGPSILRIQQVVRGDSAAYFCASSPLGSYNEQFFGPGTRLTVL.